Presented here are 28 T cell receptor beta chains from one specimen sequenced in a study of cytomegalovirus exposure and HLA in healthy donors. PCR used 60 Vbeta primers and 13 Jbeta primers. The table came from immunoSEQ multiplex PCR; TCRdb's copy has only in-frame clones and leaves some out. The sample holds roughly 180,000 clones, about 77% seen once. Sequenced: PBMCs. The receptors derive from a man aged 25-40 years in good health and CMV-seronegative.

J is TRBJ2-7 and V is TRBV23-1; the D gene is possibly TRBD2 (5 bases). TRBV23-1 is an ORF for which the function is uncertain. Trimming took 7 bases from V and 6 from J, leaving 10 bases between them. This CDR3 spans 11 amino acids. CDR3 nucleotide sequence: TGCGCCAGCACTCCCCGGGGCGAGCAGTACTTC. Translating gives CASTPRGEQYF.

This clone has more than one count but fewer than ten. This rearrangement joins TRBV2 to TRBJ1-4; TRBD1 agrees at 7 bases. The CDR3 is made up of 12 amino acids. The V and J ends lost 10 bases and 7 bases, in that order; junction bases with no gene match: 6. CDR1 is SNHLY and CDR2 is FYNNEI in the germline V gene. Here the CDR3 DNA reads TGTGCCATCGAGACAGGGTTTGAAAAACTGTTTTTT. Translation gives CAIETGFEKLFF.

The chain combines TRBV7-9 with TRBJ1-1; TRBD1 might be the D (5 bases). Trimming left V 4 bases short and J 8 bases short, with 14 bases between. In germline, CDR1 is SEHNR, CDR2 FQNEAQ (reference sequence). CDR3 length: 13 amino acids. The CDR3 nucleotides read TGTGCCAGCAGCTCCACATGGGGGGGAGAAGCTTTCTTT. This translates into CASSSTWGGEAFF.

The CDR3 spells CASRMTGGGYEQFF. CDR3 sequence (DNA): TGTGCCAGCAGGATGACAGGGGGCGGGTATGAGCAGTTCTTC. The chain has TRBV6-1 and TRBJ2-1; the match to TRBD1 covers 10 bases. The germline V gene encodes CDR1 MNHNS and CDR2 SASEGT. Trimming at V came to 6 bases and at J to 8 bases, leaving 7 bases not matched to a gene. This CDR3 comprises 14 residues.

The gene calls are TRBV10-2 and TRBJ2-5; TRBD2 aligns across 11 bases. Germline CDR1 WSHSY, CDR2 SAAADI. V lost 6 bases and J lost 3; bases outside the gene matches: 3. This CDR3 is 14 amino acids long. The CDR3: CASRPTSGEETQYF. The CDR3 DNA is TGCGCCAGCAGGCCGACTAGCGGGGAAGAGACCCAGTACTTC.

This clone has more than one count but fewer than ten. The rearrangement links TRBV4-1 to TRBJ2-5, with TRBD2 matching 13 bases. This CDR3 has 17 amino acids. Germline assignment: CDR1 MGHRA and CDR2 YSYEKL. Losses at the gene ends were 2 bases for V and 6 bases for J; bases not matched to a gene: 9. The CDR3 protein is CASSQLGLAGTKKTQYF. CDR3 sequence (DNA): TGCGCCAGCAGCCAATTGGGACTAGCGGGAACTAAGAAGACCCAGTACTTC.

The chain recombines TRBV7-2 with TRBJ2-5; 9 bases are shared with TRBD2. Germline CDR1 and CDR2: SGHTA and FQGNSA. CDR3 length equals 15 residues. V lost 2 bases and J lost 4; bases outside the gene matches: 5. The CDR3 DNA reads TGTGCCAGCAGCTTAAGCGGGACTAGCATAGAGACCCAGTACTTC. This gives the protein CASSLSGTSIETQYF.

The CDR3 sequence: CASSYLGSSYNEQFF. CDR3 bases: TGTGCCAGCAGTTATCTGGGCAGCTCCTACAATGAGCAGTTCTTC. The chain combines TRBV6-5 with TRBJ2-1; no clear D. This CDR3 comprises 15 residues. Germline V gene sequence: CDR1 MNHEY, CDR2 SVGAGI. V lost 3 bases to trimming and J lost 0 bases, with 9 bases between them.

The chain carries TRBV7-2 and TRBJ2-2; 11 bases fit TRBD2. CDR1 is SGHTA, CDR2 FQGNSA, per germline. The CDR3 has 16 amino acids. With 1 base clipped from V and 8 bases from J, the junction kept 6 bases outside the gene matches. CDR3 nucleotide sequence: TGTGCCAGCAGCTTAGAACTAGCGGGGGCCGCGGGGGAGCTGTTTTTT. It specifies CASSLELAGAAGELFF. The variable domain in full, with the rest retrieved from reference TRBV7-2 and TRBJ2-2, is GAGVSQSPSNKVTEKGKDVELRCDPISGHTALYWYRQSLGQGLEFLIYFQGNSAPDKSGLPSDRFSAERTGGSVSTLTIQRTQQEDSAVYLCASSLELAGAAGELFFGEGSRLTVL.

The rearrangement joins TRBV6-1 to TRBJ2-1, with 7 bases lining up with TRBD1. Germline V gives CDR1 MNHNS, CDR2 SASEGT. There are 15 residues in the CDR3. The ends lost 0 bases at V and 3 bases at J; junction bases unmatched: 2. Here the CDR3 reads CASSEAQGLYNEQFF. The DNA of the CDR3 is TGTGCCAGCAGTGAAGCACAGGGGCTCTACAATGAGCAGTTCTTC.

CDR3 residues: CAWSEGAPGNTIYF. CDR3 bases: TGTGCCTGGAGTGAGGGGGCTCCTGGAAACACCATATATTTT. The chain couples TRBV30 to TRBJ1-3; TRBD1 matches 7 bases. CDR1 is GTSNPN, CDR2 SVGIG, per germline (reference sequence). With 1 base clipped from V and 2 bases from J, the junction kept 2 bases outside the gene matches. The CDR3 length is 14 residues.

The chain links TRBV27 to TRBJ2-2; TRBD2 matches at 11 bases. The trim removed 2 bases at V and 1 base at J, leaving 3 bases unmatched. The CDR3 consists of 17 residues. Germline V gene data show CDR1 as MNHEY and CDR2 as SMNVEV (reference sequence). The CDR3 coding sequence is TGTGCCAGCAGTTTACTAGCGGGGGGCGGGAACACCGGGGAGCTGTTTTTT. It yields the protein CASSLLAGGGNTGELFF.

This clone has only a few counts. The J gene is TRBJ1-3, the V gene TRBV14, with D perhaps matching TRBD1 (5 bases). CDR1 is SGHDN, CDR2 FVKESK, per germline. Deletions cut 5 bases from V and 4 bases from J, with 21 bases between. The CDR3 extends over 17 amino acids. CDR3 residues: CASSYTSGGSKGNTIYF. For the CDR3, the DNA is TGTGCCAGCAGCTACACCAGCGGGGGGAGCAAAGGAAACACCATATATTTT.

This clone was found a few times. Written as DNA, the CDR3 is TGTGCCAGCAGTGTTACTAGTGGCGGGGCCGGGGAGCTGTTTTTT. This sequence encodes CASSVTSGGAGELFF. This sequence joins TRBV6-5 and TRBJ2-2, with a possible D match to TRBD2 (6 bases). There are 15 residues in the CDR3. V lost 5 bases and J 6 bases, leaving 16 bases between the germline ends. Per the germline V gene, CDR1 is MNHEY and CDR2 is SVGAGI.

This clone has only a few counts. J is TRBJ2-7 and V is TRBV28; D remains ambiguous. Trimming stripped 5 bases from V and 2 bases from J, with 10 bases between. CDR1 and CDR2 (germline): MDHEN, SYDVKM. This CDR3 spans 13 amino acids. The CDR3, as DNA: TGTGCCAGCAGTCTAGTACCCCCCTACGAGCAGTACTTC. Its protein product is CASSLVPPYEQYF.

The CDR3 is CASSFTLLRQGQNSPLHF. The CDR3 DNA reads TGCGCCAGCAGCTTCACTCTACTAAGACAGGGGCAAAATTCACCCCTCCACTTT. This sequence joins TRBV5-1 and TRBJ1-6, with 8 bases lining up with TRBD1. The CDR3 contains 18 residues. The V segment lost 2 bases and the J segment 7 bases; nucleotides outside the gene matches: 14. The germline CDR1 and CDR2 sequences are SGHRS and YFSETQ.

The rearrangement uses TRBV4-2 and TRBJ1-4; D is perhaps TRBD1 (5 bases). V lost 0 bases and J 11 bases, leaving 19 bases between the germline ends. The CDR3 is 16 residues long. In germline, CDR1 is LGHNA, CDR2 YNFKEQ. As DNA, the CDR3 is TGTGCCAGCAGCCAAGATCAGCTTGAGCAGGGCAGCAAACTGTTTTTT. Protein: CASSQDQLEQGSKLFF.

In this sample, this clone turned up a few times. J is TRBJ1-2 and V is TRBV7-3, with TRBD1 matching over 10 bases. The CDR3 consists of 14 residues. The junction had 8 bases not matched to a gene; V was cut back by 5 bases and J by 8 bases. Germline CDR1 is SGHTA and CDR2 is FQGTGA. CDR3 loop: CASSPGTGERGYTF. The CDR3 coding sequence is TGTGCCAGCAGCCCCGGGACAGGGGAGAGGGGCTACACCTTC.

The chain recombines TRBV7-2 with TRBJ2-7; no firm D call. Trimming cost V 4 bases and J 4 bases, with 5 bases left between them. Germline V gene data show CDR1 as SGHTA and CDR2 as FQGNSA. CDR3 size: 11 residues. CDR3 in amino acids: CASSYIYEQYF. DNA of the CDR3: TGTGCCAGCAGCTACATATACGAGCAGTACTTC.

The CDR3 DNA reads as TGTGCCAGCAGCCGGACAGGGGTGCCTGAAGCTTTCTTT. Its protein product is CASSRTGVPEAFF. This chain joins TRBV11-2 and TRBJ1-1, with 9 bases aligning to TRBD1. The CDR3 sequence is 13 residues long. V was clipped by 5 bases and J by 6 bases; unmatched bases: 4. Germline V gene lookup returns CDR1 SGHAT and CDR2 FQNNGV.

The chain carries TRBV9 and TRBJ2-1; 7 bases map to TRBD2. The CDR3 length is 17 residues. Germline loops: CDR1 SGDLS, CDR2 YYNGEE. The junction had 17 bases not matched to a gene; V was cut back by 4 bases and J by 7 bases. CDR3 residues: CASSPNRREGPTNEQFF. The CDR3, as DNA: TGTGCCAGCAGCCCCAACCGAAGGGAGGGACCCACGAATGAGCAGTTCTTC.

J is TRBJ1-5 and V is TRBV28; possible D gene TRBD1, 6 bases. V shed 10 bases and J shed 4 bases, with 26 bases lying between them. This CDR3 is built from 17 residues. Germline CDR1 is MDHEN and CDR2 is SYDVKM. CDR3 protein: CAINQIRRDTGNQPQHF. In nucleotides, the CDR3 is TGTGCCATCAACCAAATTCGACGGGACACCGGGAATCAGCCCCAGCATTTT.

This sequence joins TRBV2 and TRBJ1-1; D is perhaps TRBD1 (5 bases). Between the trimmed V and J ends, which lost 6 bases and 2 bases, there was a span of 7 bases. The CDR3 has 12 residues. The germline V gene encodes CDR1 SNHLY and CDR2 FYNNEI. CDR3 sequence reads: CASRQGNTEAFF. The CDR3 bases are TGTGCCAGCAGGCAGGGTAACACTGAAGCTTTCTTT.

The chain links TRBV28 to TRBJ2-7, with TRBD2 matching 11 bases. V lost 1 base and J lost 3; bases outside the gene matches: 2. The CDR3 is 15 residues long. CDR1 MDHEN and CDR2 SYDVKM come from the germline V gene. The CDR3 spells CASSLSSGRFYEQYF. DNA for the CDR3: TGTGCCAGCAGTTTATCTAGCGGGAGGTTCTACGAGCAGTACTTC.

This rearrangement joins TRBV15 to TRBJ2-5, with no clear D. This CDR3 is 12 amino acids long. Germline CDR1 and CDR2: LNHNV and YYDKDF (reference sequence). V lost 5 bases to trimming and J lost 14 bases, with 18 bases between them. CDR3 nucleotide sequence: TGTGCCACCAGCGATACTAAGGCGATCCACTACTTC. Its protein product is CATSDTKAIHYF.

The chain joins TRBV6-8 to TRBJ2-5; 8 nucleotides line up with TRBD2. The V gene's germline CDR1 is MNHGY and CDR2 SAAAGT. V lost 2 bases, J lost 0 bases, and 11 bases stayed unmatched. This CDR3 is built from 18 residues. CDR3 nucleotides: TGTGCCAGCAGTTACCCCCGAGGTAGCGGGGCGTACCAAGAGACCCAGTACTTC. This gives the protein CASSYPRGSGAYQETQYF.

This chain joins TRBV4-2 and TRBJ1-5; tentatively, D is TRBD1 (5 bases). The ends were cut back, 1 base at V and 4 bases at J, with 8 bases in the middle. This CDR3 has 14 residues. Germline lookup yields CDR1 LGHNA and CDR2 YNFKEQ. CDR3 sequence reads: CASSQARGNQPQHF. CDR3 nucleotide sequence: TGTGCCAGCAGCCAAGCGCGGGGGAATCAGCCCCAGCATTTT.

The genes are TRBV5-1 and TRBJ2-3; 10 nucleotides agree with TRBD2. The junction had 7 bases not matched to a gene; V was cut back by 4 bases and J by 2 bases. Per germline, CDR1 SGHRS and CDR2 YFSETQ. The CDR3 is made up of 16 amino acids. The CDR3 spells CASSPGLAEATDTQYF. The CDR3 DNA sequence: TGCGCCAGCAGCCCCGGACTAGCGGAGGCCACAGATACGCAGTATTTT.